This TCR beta chain is drawn from a study of molecular identifiers for immune sequencing clone quantification. This clonotype has just one count. Its antigen is not known. One end of the junction varies from germline; a read error may be responsible. The V gene's germline CDR1 is SGHAT and CDR2 FQDESV (reference sequence). This CDR3 contains 15 residues. TCRdb analysed the PCR reads with MiXCR anew, one entry per CDR3 protein. The table lists just under 650,000 distinct CDR3 sequences, just under 20% of them singletons. Study-wide results and limits: Clonotypes surpassing 20 RNA copies contained over 98% of effector molecules, versus under 1% in naive cells. Clone sizes that are highly expanded could be underestimated when identical TCR molecules share a barcode.

The sequence came from a human donor in good health. Some libraries in this study had Jurkat cell RNA spiked in. Sequences were obtained from naive CD8+ T cells from blood, with Jurkat cell RNA spiked in. The sample's subset: FACS-sorted CD8+CD4-CCR7+CD45RA+ naive T cells. The chain is built from TRBV11-1 and TRBJ2-7, with D possibly being TRBD2 (5 bases). The CDR3 sequence is CASSLAASPFHERYF. The CDR3 DNA sequence: TGTGCCAGCAGCTTAGCGGCTAGCCCATTCCACGAGCGGTACTTC.